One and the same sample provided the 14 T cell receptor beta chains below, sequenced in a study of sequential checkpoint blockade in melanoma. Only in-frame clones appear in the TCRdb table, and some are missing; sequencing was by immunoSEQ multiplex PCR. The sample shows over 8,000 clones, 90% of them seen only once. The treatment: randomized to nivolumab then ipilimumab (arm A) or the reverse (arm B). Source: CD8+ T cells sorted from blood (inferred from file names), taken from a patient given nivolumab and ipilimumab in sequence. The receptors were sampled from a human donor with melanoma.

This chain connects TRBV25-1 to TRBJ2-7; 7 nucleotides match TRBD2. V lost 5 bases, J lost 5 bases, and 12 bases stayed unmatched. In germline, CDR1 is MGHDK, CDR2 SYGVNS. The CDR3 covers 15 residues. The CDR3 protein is CASSRGAGIYDEQYF. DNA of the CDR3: TGTGCCAGCAGTCGAGGAGCGGGAATCTATGACGAGCAGTACTTC.

The CDR3 DNA reads TGTGCTATCCGGCGGGAGGGAACCTACGAGCAGTACTTC. Translated: CAIRREGTYEQYF. The chain links TRBV11-2 to TRBJ2-7; 9 bases map to TRBD2. CDR1 and CDR2 (germline): SGHAT, FQNNGV. This CDR3 comprises 13 residues.

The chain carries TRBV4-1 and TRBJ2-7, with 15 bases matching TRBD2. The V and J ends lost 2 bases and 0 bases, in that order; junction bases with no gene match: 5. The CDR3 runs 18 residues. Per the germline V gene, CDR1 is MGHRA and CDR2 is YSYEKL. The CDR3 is CASSQSPGLAGGSYEQYF. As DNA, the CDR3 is TGCGCCAGCAGCCAATCCCCGGGACTAGCGGGAGGCTCCTACGAGCAGTACTTC.

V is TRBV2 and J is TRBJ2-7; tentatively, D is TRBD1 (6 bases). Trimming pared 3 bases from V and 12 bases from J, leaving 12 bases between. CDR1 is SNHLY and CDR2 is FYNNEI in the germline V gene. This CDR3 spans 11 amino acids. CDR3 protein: CASSDVRGRYF. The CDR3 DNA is TGTGCCAGCAGTGATGTCAGGGGAAGGTACTTC.

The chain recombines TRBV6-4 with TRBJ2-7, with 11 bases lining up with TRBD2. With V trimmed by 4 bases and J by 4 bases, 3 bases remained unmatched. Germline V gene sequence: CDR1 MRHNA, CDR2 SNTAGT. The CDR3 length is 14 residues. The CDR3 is CASSASGRRYEQYV. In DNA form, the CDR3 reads TGTGCCAGCAGTGCTAGCGGGAGGAGGTACGAGCAGTACGTC.

CDR3 region: CASSPGGEKLFF. The CDR3 DNA reads as TGCGCCAGCAGCCCGGGGGGGGAAAAACTGTTTTTT. The genes are TRBV4-3 and TRBJ1-4, with D tentatively TRBD1 (5 bases). This CDR3 contains 12 residues. Per the germline V gene, CDR1 is LGHNA and CDR2 is YSLEER. V shed 4 bases and J shed 8 bases, with 8 bases lying between them.

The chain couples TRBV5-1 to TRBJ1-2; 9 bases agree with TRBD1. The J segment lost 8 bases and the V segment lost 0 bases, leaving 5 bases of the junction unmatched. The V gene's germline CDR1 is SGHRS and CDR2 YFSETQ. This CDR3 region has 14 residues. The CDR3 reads CASSLVGQGEGYTF. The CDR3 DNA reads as TGCGCCAGCAGCTTGGTGGGACAGGGTGAAGGCTACACCTTC.

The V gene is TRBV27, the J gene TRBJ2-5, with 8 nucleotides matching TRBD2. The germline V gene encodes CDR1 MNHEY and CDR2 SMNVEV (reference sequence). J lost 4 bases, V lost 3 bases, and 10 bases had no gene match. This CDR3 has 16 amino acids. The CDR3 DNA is TGTGCCAGCAGTTTTCGAGGAGCGGGAGTTTTAGAGACCCAGTACTTC. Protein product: CASSFRGAGVLETQYF.

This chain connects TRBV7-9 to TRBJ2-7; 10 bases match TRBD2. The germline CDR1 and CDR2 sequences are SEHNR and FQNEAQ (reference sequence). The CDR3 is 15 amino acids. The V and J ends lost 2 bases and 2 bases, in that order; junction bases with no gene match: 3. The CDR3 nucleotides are TGTGCCAGCAGCTTACTAGCGGGAGTTCCCTACGAGCAGTACTTC. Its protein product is CASSLLAGVPYEQYF.

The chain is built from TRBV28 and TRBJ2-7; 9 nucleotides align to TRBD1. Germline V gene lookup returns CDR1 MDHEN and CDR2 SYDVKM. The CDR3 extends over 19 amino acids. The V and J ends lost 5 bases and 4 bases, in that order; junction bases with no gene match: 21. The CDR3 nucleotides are TGTGCCAGCAGTCAGATCCTAATTTCAACAGGGGGCAGGCTTTACGAGCAGTACTTC. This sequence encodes CASSQILISTGGRLYEQYF. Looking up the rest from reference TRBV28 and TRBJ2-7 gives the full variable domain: DVKVTQSSRYLVKRTGEKVFLECVQDMDHENMFWYRQDPGLGLRLIYFSYDVKMKEKGDIPEGYSVSREKKERFSLILESASTNQTSMYLCASSQILISTGGRLYEQYFGPGTRLTVT.

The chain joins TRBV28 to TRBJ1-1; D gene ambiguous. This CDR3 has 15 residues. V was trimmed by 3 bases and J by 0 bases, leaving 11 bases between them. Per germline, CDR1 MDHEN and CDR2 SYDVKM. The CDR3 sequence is CASSFRGLMNTEAFF. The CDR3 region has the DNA TGTGCCAGCAGTTTTCGAGGGTTAATGAACACTGAAGCTTTCTTT.

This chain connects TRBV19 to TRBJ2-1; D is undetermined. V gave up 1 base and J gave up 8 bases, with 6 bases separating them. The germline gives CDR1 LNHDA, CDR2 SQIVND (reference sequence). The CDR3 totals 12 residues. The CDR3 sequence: CASSIALHEQFF. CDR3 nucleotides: TGTGCCAGTAGTATAGCCCTCCATGAGCAGTTCTTC.

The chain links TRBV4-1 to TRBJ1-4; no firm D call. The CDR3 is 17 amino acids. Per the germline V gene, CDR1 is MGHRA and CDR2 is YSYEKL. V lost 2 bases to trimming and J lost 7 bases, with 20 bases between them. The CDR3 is CASSQWSYQALREKLFF. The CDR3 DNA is TGCGCCAGCAGCCAATGGTCCTACCAGGCGCTGCGTGAAAAACTGTTTTTT.

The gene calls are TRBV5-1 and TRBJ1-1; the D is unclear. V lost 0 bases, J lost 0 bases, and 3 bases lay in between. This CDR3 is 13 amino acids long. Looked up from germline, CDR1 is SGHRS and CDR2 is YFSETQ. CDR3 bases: TGCGCCAGCAGCTTGGGCGTGAACACTGAAGCTTTCTTT. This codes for CASSLGVNTEAFF.